The 12 T cell receptor beta chains in this list originate from one sample, sequenced in a study of T-cell reconstitution after alpha-beta-depleted transplantation in children. The TCRbeta library was prepared with unique molecular identifiers. MiXCR was run by TCRdb on the PCR reads, yielding one entry per CDR3 protein. The data contain 800,000 to 1,000,000 distinct CDR3 sequences, 25% to 30% of them singletons. Here the sequenced sample was PBMCs, mostly from graft donor cells, taken 360 days after TCRalphabeta/CD19-depleted stem cell transplant. These receptors were taken from a boy in the first two years of life who had a stem cell transplant for SCID, so the T cells may come from the graft donor.

This clonotype was seen only a few times. This chain joins TRBV6-1 and TRBJ2-6; either TRBD1 or TRBD2 may supply D (5 bases each). V was pared by 4 bases and J by 0 bases, with 10 bases between. The CDR3 contains 16 residues. The germline V gene has CDR1 MNHNS and CDR2 SASEGT. The CDR3 sequence: CASSGGRPSGANVLTF. Here the CDR3 DNA reads TGTGCCAGCAGTGGGGGACGGCCCTCTGGGGCCAACGTCCTGACTTTC.

This chain links TRBV20-1 with TRBJ1-1, with D perhaps matching TRBD1 (5 bases). Germline V lookup: CDR1 DFQATT, CDR2 SNEGSKA (reference sequence). The CDR3 totals 12 residues. This CDR3 is CKKRGVDTEAFF. The CDR3 region has the DNA TGCAAAAAGAGGGGTGTCGACACTGAAGCTTTCTTT.

The chain combines TRBV19 with TRBJ2-3; a weak D match, TRBD2 (5 bases). The length of the CDR3 is 15 residues. V gave up 3 bases and J gave up 0 bases, with 10 bases separating them. Per germline, CDR1 LNHDA and CDR2 SQIVND (reference sequence). The CDR3 is CASSMMEESTDTQYF. As DNA, the CDR3 is TGTGCCAGTAGTATGATGGAGGAAAGCACAGATACGCAGTATTTT.

This clonotype was recorded a few times. V and J are TRBV13 and TRBJ2-4; D unresolved. V was shortened by 5 bases and J by 0 bases, with 20 bases between the two germline ends. Looked up from germline, CDR1 is PRHDT and CDR2 is FYEKMQ (reference sequence). CDR3 length: 18 amino acids. CDR3 protein: CASSRRPKDPLAKNIQYF. CDR3 nucleotides: TGTGCCAGCAGCCGACGTCCAAAGGACCCACTAGCCAAAAACATTCAGTACTTC.

This sequence joins TRBV5-1 and TRBJ1-2; no definite D call. Germline-derived CDR1 and CDR2 are SGHRS and YFSETQ. V lost 4 bases, J lost 3 bases, and 10 bases lay in between. The CDR3 is made up of 13 amino acids. The DNA of the CDR3 is TGCGCCAGCAGCCTCGCCACCCACTATGGCTACACCTTC. Its protein is CASSLATHYGYTF. The complete variable domain, with remaining parts taken from reference TRBV5-1 and TRBJ1-2, reads KAGVTQTPRYLIKTRGQQVTLSCSPISGHRSVSWYQQTPGQGLQFLFEYFSETQRNKGNFPGRFSGRQFSNSRSEMNVSTLELGDSALYLCASSLATHYGYTFGSGTRLTVV.

This clonotype occurred once. This chain uses TRBV6-2 or TRBV6-3 with TRBJ2-3; possible D gene TRBD1, 6 bases. CDR1 and CDR2 (germline): MNHEY, SVGEGT. The CDR3 runs to 15 residues. The V gene lost 7 bases and the J gene lost 4 bases, with 18 bases spanning the gap. The CDR3 region is CASTRTVQAPDTQYF. The CDR3 DNA reads as TGTGCCAGCACCCGGACAGTTCAGGCCCCAGATACGCAGTATTTT.

The rearrangement uses TRBV29-1 and TRBJ2-5; D unclear. The CDR3 spans 11 residues. The V and J ends lost 8 bases and 0 bases respectively, with 7 bases between them. Per the germline V gene, CDR1 is SQVTM and CDR2 is ANQGSEA. For the CDR3, the DNA is TGCAGCTCTGCAAACCAAGAGACCCAGTACTTC. Translated: CSSANQETQYF.

The chain is built from TRBV29-1 and TRBJ2-7; D unresolved. V dropped 0 bases and J dropped 5 bases, with 8 bases sitting between them. The V gene's germline CDR1 is SQVTM and CDR2 ANQGSEA. The CDR3 has 12 amino acids. The CDR3 spells CSVEDEVNEQYF. The CDR3, as DNA: TGCAGCGTTGAAGATGAGGTCAACGAGCAGTACTTC.

The chain joins TRBV12-3 or TRBV12-4 to TRBJ2-3; 8 bases are a match to TRBD2. The CDR3 is 15 amino acids. Trimming removed 7 bases from V and 3 bases from J; junction bases left unmatched: 9. The DNA of the CDR3 is TGTGCCAGCAATGTCGTAGCGGGGAGAACAGATACGCAGTATTTT. Protein: CASNVVAGRTDTQYF.

This clonotype has a handful of counts. The chain is built from TRBV5-1 and TRBJ2-1; TRBD2 matches at 9 bases. The CDR3 has 16 residues. The V gene end was trimmed by 1 base and the J gene end by 7 bases; junction bases not matched to a gene: 9. Germline CDR1 and CDR2: SGHRS and YFSETQ. The CDR3 DNA is TGCGCCAGCAGCTTGATGCGGGGGGGCTACGTTAATGAGCAGTTCTTC. This translates into CASSLMRGGYVNEQFF. The full variable domain, rest sourced from reference TRBV5-1 and TRBJ2-1, is KAGVTQTPRYLIKTRGQQVTLSCSPISGHRSVSWYQQTPGQGLQFLFEYFSETQRNKGNFPGRFSGRQFSNSRSEMNVSTLELGDSALYLCASSLMRGGYVNEQFFGPGTRLTVL.

This clonotype was observed a few times. The chain carries TRBV12-3 or TRBV12-4 and TRBJ2-3, with 7 bases fitting TRBD2. Trimming cost V 3 bases and J 8 bases; bases outside gene matches: 8. The CDR3 loop spans 14 amino acids. DNA of the CDR3: TGTGCCAGCAGTTTCGGCTCTAGCGGCAGTACGCAGTATTTT. Its translation: CASSFGSSGSTQYF.

This chain joins TRBV7-6 and TRBJ1-2; 10 bases align to TRBD1. J gave up 8 bases and V 5 bases, and 5 bases lay outside the gene matches. The CDR3 consists of 13 residues. Per the germline V gene, CDR1 is SGHVS and CDR2 is FNYEAQ. CDR3 sequence reads: CASSPGQGQGYTF. The DNA for the CDR3 is TGTGCCAGCAGCCCGGGACAGGGGCAGGGCTACACCTTC. The variable domain in full, with the rest retrieved from reference TRBV7-6 and TRBJ1-2, is GAGVSQSPRYKVTKRGQDVALRCDPISGHVSLYWYRQALGQGPEFLTYFNYEAQQDKSGLPNDRFSAERPEGSISTLTIQRTEQRDSAMYRCASSPGQGQGYTFGSGTRLTVV.